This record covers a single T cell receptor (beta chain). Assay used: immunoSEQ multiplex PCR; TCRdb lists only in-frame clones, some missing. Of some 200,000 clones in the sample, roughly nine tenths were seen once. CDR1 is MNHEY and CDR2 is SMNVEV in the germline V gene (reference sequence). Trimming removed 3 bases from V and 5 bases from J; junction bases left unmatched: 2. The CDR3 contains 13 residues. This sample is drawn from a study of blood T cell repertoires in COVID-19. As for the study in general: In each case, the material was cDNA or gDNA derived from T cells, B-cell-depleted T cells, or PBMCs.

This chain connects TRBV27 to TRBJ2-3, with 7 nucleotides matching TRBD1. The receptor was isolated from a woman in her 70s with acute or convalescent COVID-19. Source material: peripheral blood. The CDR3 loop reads CASSFWTGDTQYF. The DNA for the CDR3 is TGTGCCAGCAGTTTCTGGACAGGAGATACGCAGTATTTT.